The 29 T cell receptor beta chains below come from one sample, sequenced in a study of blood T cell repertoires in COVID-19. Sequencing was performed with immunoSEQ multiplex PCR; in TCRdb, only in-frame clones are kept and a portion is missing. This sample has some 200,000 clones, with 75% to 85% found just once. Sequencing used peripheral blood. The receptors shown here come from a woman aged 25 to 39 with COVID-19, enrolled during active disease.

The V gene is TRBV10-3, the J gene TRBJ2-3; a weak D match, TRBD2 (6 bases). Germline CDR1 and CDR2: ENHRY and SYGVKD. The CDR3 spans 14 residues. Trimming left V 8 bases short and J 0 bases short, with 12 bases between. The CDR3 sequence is CAIRSSASTDTQYF. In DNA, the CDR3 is TGTGCCATCCGCTCTAGCGCTAGCACAGATACGCAGTATTTT.

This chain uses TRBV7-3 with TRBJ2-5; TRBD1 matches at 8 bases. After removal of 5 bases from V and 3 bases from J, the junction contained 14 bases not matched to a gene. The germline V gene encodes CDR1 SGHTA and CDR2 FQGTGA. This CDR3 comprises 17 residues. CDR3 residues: CASSVEPPGGVKETQYF. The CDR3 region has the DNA TGTGCCAGCAGCGTGGAGCCCCCAGGGGGCGTCAAAGAGACCCAGTACTTC. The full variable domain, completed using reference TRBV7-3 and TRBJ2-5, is GAGVSQTPSNKVTEKGKYVELRCDPISGHTALYWYRQSLGQGPEFLIYFQGTGAADDSGLPNDRFFAVRPEGSVSTLKIQRTERGDSAVYLCASSVEPPGGVKETQYFGPGTRLLVL.

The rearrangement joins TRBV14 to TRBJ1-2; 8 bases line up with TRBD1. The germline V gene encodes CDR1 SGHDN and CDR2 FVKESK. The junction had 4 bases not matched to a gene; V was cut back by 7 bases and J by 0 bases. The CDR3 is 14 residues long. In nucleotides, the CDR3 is TGTGCCAGCACTCAGGGGGCTACTAACTATGGCTACACCTTC. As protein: CASTQGATNYGYTF.

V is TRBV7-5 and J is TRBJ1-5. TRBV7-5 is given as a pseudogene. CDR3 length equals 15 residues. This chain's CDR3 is CASGRGKEGIQPQHF. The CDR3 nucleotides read TGTGCCTCCGGGAGGGGAAAGGAAGGAATTCAGCCCCAGCATTTT.

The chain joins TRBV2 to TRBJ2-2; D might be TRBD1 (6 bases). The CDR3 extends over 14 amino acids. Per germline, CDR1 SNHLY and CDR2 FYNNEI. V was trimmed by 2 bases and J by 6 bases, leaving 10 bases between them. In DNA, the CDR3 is TGTGCCAGCAGTGAAACAGGGTTGGCCGGGGAGCTGTTTTTT. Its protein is CASSETGLAGELFF.

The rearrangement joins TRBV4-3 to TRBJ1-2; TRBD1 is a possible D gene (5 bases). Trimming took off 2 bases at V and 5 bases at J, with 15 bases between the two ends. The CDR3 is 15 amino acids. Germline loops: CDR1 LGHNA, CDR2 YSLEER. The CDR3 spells CASSQLGQGAYGYTF. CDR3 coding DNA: TGCGCCAGCAGCCAATTGGGGCAGGGCGCTTATGGCTACACCTTC.

In nucleotides, the CDR3 is TGTGCCAGCAGTTTAACGTCCCGGGGTTCGGATAATGGCTACACCTTC. As protein: CASSLTSRGSDNGYTF. The rearrangement joins TRBV6-5 to TRBJ1-2; D is ambiguous. Per germline, CDR1 MNHEY and CDR2 SVGAGI. This CDR3 is 16 amino acids long. The ends were cut back, 4 bases at V and 6 bases at J, with 21 bases in the middle.

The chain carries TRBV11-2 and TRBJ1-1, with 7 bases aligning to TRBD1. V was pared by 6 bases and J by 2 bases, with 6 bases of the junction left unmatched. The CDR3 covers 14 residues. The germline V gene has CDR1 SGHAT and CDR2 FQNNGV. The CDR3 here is CASRQDRLNTEAFF. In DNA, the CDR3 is TGTGCCAGCAGACAGGACAGGTTAAACACTGAAGCTTTCTTT.

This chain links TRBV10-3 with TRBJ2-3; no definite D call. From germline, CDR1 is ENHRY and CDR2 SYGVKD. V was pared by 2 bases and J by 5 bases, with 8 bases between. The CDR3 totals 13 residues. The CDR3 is CAISEGLRDTQYF. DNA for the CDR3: TGTGCCATCAGTGAGGGGCTCAGAGATACGCAGTATTTT.

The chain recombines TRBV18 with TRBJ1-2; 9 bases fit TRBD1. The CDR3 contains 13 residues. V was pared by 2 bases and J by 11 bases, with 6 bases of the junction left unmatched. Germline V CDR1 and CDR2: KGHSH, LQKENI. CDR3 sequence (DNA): TGTGCCAGCTCACCAGGGACAGGGAACCGGTACACCTTC. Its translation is CASSPGTGNRYTF.

CDR3 nucleotide sequence: TGCAGCGCTGTCGGGACTAGCGGGAGCTCCTACAATGAGCAGTTCTTC. Amino acid sequence: CSAVGTSGSSYNEQFF. The chain combines TRBV29-1 with TRBJ2-1; 14 bases match TRBD2. This CDR3 has 16 amino acids. Germline CDR1 SQVTM, CDR2 ANQGSEA. The V segment lost 7 bases and the J segment 0 bases; nucleotides outside the gene matches: 5.

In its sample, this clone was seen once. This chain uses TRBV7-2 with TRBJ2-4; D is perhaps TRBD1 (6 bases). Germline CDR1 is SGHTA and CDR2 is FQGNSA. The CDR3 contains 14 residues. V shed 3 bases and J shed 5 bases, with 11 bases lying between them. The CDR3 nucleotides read TGTGCCAGCAGCTTTATACACAGGGAAAACATTCAGTACTTC. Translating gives CASSFIHRENIQYF.

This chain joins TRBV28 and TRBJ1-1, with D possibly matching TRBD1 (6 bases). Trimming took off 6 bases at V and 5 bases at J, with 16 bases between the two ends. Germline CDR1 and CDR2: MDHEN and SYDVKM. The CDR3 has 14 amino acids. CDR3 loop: CASSQSHQGTEAFF. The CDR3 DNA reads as TGTGCCAGCAGCCAAAGCCACCAGGGGACTGAAGCTTTCTTT.

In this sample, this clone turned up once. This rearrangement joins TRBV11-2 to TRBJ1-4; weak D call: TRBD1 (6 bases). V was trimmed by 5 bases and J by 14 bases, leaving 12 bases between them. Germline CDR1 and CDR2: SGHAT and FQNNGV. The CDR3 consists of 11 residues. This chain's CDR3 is CASSPGHNLFF. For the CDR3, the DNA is TGTGCCAGCAGCCCGGGACATAACCTGTTTTTT.

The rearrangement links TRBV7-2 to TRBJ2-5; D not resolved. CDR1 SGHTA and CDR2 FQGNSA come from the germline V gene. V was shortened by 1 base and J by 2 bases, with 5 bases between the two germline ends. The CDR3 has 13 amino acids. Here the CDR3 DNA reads TGTGCCAGCAGCTTAGACTGGCAAGAGACCCAGTACTTC. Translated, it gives CASSLDWQETQYF.

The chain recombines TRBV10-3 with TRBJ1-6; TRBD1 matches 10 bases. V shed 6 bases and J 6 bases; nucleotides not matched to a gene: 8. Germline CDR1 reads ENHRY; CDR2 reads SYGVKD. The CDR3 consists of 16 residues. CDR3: CAISSGTGDFNSPLHF. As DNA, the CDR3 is TGTGCCATCAGCTCCGGGACAGGGGACTTTAATTCACCCCTCCACTTT.

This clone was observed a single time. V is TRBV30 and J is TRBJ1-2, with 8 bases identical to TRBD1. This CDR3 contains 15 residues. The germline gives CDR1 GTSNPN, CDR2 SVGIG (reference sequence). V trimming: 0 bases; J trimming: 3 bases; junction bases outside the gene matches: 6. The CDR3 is CAWSVPPGGYYGYTF. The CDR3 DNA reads TGTGCCTGGAGTGTACCACCAGGGGGCTACTATGGCTACACCTTC.

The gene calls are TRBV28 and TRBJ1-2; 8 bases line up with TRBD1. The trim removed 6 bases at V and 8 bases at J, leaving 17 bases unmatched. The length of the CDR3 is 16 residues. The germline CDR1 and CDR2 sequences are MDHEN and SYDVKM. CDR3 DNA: TGTGCCAGCAGCCAAACCACCGGACAGGGTTTCTACGGCTACACCTTC. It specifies CASSQTTGQGFYGYTF.

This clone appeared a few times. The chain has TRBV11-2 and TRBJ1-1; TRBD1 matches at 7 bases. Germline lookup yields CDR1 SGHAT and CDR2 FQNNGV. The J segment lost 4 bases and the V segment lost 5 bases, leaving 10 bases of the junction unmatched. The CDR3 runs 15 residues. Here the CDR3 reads CASSPPQGGRTEAFF. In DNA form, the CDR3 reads TGTGCCAGCAGCCCACCGCAAGGGGGCCGCACTGAAGCTTTCTTT.

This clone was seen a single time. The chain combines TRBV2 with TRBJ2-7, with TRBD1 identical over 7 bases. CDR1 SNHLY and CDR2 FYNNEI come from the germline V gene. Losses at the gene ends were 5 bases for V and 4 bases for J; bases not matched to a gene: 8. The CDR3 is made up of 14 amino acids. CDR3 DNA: TGTGCCAGCAGTAGCTTACAGGGGAATTACGAGCAGTACTTC. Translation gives CASSSLQGNYEQYF.

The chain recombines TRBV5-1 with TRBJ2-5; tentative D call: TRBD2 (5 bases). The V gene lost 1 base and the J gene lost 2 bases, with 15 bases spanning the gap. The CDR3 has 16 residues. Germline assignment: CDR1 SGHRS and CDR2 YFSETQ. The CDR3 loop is CASSLMRAGLQETQYF. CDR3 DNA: TGCGCCAGCAGCTTGATGCGGGCGGGTCTACAAGAGACCCAGTACTTC.

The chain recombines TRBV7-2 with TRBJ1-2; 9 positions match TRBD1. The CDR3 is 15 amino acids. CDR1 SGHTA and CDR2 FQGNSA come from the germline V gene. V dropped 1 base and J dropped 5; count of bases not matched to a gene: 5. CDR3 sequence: CASSLGGQGGYGYTF. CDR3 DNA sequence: TGTGCCAGCAGCTTAGGGGGACAGGGAGGTTATGGCTACACCTTC.

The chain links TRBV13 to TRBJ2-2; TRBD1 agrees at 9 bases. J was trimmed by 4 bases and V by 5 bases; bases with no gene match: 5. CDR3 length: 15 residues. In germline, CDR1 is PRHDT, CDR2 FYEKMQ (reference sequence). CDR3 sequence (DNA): TGTGCCAGCAGCCCTGGGACAGGGATCACCGGGGAGCTGTTTTTT. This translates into CASSPGTGITGELFF.

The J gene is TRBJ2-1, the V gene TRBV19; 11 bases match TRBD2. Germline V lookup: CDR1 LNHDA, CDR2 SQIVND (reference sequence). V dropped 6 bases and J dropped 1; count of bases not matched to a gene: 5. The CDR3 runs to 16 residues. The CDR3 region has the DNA TGTGCCAGTAGCATGGGGACTAGCGGATCCTACAATGAGCAGTTCTTC. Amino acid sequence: CASSMGTSGSYNEQFF. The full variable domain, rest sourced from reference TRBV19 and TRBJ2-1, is DGGITQSPKYLFRKEGQNVTLSCEQNLNHDAMYWYRQDPGQGLRLIYYSQIVNDFQKGDIAEGYSVSREKKESFPLTVTSAQKNPTAFYLCASSMGTSGSYNEQFFGPGTRLTVL.

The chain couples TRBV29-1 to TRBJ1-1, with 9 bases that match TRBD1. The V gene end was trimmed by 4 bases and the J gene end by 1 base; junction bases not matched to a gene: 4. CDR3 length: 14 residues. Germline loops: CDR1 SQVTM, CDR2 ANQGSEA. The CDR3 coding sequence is TGCAGCGTTGGGGGACAGGGTTGGAACACTGAAGCTTTCTTT. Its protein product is CSVGGQGWNTEAFF.

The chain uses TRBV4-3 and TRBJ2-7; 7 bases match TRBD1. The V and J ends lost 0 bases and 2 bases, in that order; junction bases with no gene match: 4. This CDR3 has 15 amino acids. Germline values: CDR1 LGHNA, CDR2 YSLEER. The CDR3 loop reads CASSQDRGFAYEQYF. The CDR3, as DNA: TGCGCCAGCAGCCAAGACAGGGGGTTCGCCTACGAGCAGTACTTC.

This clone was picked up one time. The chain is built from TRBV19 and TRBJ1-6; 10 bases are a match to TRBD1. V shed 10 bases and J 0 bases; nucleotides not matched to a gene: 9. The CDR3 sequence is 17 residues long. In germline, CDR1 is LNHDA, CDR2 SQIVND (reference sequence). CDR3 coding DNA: TGTGCCACCCTAAGGGACAGGGGTAACTCCTATAATTCACCCCTCCACTTT. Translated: CATLRDRGNSYNSPLHF.

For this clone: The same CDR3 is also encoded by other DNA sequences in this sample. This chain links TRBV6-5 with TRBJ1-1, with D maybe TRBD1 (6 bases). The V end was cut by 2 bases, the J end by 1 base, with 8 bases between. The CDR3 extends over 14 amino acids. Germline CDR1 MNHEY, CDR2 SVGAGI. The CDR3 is CASSYEGGNTEAFF. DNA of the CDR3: TGTGCCAGCAGTTACGAAGGGGGGAACACTGAAGCTTTCTTT.

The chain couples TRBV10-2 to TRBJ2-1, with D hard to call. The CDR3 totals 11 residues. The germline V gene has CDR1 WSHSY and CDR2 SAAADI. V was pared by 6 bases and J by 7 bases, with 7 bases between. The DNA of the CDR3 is TGCGCCAGCAGCCTGTCTAATGAGCAGTTCTTC. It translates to CASSLSNEQFF.